This T cell receptor (beta chain) is drawn from a study of vaccination and CD4 T cells after COVID-19. The time point was: late sampling 161 to 241 days after vaccination in three convalescent patients. Indicated treatment: roughly 10-day PBMC culture with coronavirus spike peptide pools or control peptides (ViraFEST assay). For this clonotype: Its specificity is unknown.

Sequencing of cultured CD4+ T cell DNA used the Oncomine TCR Beta short-read assay. One entry per CDR3 protein results from TCRdb running MiXCR on the PCR reads. This sample has about 25,000 distinct CDR3 sequences, with under 50% found just once. The CDR3 runs to 13 residues. In germline, CDR1 is DFQATT, CDR2 SNEGSKA (reference sequence). The V and J ends lost 3 bases and 7 bases, in that order; junction bases with no gene match: 4. The clonotype comes from a human donor who had recovered from COVID-19. The chain couples TRBV20-1 to TRBJ2-2; 8 positions agree with TRBD1. Sequences were derived from CD4+ T cells from blood, cultured in vitro, sampled about 7 months after SARS-CoV-2 vaccination. The CDR3: CSARDRAGGELFF. The CDR3 region has the DNA TGCAGTGCTAGGGACAGGGCTGGCGGGGAGCTGTTTTTT.